Listed here are 18 T cell receptor beta chains from one sample, sequenced in a study of shared clonotypes between healthy human individuals. Profiling relied on immunoSEQ multiplex PCR, and the TCRdb table lists in-frame clones only, not all of them. The repertoire holds some 2.1 million clones, with 95% as singletons. Sample: naive CD4+ T cells sorted from blood. The sample's subset: CD45RA+ positively selected. These receptors all stem from a man between 18 and 35 years old in good health.

The gene calls are TRBV7-6 and TRBJ2-5; 9 positions match TRBD2. The CDR3 is made up of 16 amino acids. V shed 0 bases, J shed 4 bases, and the junction held 6 bases outside the gene matches. The germline CDR1 and CDR2 sequences are SGHVS and FNYEAQ. DNA for the CDR3: TGTGCCAGCAGCTTAGCGCTTTTGACTAGCGGAGAGACCCAGTACTTC. It is translated as CASSLALLTSGETQYF.

V gene TRBV9 combines with J gene TRBJ2-3; 11 positions agree with TRBD2. Per the germline V gene, CDR1 is SGDLS and CDR2 is YYNGEE. The CDR3 extends over 15 amino acids. Germline trimming cut 2 bases from V and 5 bases from J; bases unmatched to any gene: 4. The CDR3 bases are TGTGCCAGCAGCGTGGGACTAGCGGATGGAGATACGCAGTATTTT. Residues: CASSVGLADGDTQYF.

The J gene is TRBJ2-5, the V gene TRBV9, with TRBD2 identical over 14 bases. CDR1 and CDR2 from the germline V gene are SGDLS and YYNGEE. V lost 4 bases to trimming and J lost 4 bases; unmatched junction nucleotides: 6. This CDR3 is built from 16 residues. For the CDR3, the DNA is TGTGCCAGCAGCCCGACTAGCGGGAGGGCCGGAGAGACCCAGTACTTC. It translates to CASSPTSGRAGETQYF.

Concerning this clone itself: Other DNA sequences in this specimen translate into the identical CDR3. This sequence joins TRBV5-4 and TRBJ2-7; TRBD1 or TRBD2 may be the D gene (5 bases each). The CDR3 contains 14 residues. The V end lost 4 bases, the J end lost 1 base, and 12 bases lay between the germline ends. CDR1 and CDR2 (germline): SGHNT, YYREEE (reference sequence). CDR3 nucleotide sequence: TGTGCCAGCAGCCTAGGGACGGCGTCCTACGAGCAGTACTTC. Its protein is CASSLGTASYEQYF.

This chain links TRBV6-1 with TRBJ2-1; D unresolved. V gave up 8 bases and J gave up 6 bases, with 8 bases separating them. Per the germline V gene, CDR1 is MNHNS and CDR2 is SASEGT. This CDR3 has 11 amino acids. The DNA of the CDR3 is TGTGCCAGCCGCCTTGTCAATGAGCAGTTCTTC. This translates into CASRLVNEQFF.

The V gene is TRBV4-1, the J gene TRBJ2-5; D assignment may be TRBD1 or TRBD2 (5 bases each). The germline V gene encodes CDR1 MGHRA and CDR2 YSYEKL. Trimming took 0 bases from V and 5 from J, leaving 10 bases between them. There are 14 residues in the CDR3. The DNA of the CDR3 is TGCGCCAGCAGCCAAGAAGAGGGGCGGGAGACCCAGTACTTC. Translating gives CASSQEEGRETQYF.

This clone was seen only a few times. This chain uses TRBV7-6 with TRBJ1-2, with D uncertain. Germline-derived CDR1 and CDR2 are SGHVS and FNYEAQ. The CDR3 runs 13 residues. With 4 bases removed from V and 8 bases from J, the gap between germline ends came to 14 bases. The CDR3 DNA reads as TGTGCCAGCAGCTCACCAACAGTCATCGGCTACACCTTC. The encoded protein is CASSSPTVIGYTF.

This clone has a single count. This chain uses TRBV25-1 with TRBJ2-7, with TRBD1 matching over 7 bases. V gave up 3 bases and J gave up 4 bases; unmatched junction bases: 9. There are 15 residues in the CDR3. CDR1 and CDR2 from the germline V gene are MGHDK and SYGVNS. The CDR3 spells CASSDGGTGEYEQYF. CDR3 DNA: TGTGCCAGCAGTGATGGCGGAACAGGGGAATACGAGCAGTACTTC.

The chain carries TRBV10-3 and TRBJ2-3; 8 nucleotides line up with TRBD2. Germline lookup yields CDR1 ENHRY and CDR2 SYGVKD. CDR3 length: 13 amino acids. The V segment lost 2 bases and the J segment 11 bases; nucleotides outside the gene matches: 6. The CDR3, as DNA: TGTGCCATCAGTGAGGGCACTAGCGGCTGGCAGTATTTT. Translation: CAISEGTSGWQYF.

This chain uses TRBV4-1 with TRBJ2-1; D might be TRBD1 (6 bases). Trimming removed 1 base from V and 4 bases from J, with 8 bases in between. CDR3 size: 14 residues. Looked up from germline, CDR1 is MGHRA and CDR2 is YSYEKL. The CDR3 DNA follows: TGCGCCAGCAGCCAAGTGGACAGTTACAATGAGCAGTTCTTC. Translating it yields CASSQVDSYNEQFF.

In its sample, this clone was seen once. The rearrangement uses TRBV6-5 and TRBJ2-2; 10 bases fit TRBD1. The CDR3 loop spans 16 amino acids. V shed 4 bases, J shed 4 bases, and the junction held 6 bases outside the gene matches. Germline assignment: CDR1 MNHEY and CDR2 SVGAGI. The CDR3 reads CASSSGTGAGTGELFF. CDR3 sequence (DNA): TGTGCCAGCAGTTCCGGGACAGGGGCCGGCACCGGGGAGCTGTTTTTT.

With respect to this clone: In the same sample, other DNA sequences code for this CDR3. The V and J genes are TRBV28 and TRBJ1-5; D not resolved. CDR1 is MDHEN, CDR2 SYDVKM, per germline. Trimming cost V 4 bases and J 4 bases, with 8 bases left between them. The CDR3 sequence is 13 residues long. This chain's CDR3 is CASSSGRNQPQHF. Here the CDR3 DNA reads TGTGCCAGCAGTTCGGGCAGGAATCAGCCCCAGCATTTT.

The J gene is TRBJ2-3, the V gene TRBV6-6, with a tentative D call TRBD2 (5 bases). Germline values: CDR1 MNHNY, CDR2 SVGAGI (reference sequence). The length of the CDR3 is 15 residues. Deletions cut 5 bases from V and 5 bases from J, with 17 bases between. DNA of the CDR3: TGTGCCAGCAGTCCGGGTCAGAGCGCGGGAGATACGCAGTATTTT. Translated, it gives CASSPGQSAGDTQYF.

As concerns this clone: The sample holds other DNA sequences that translate to the same CDR3. The V call is TRBV30, the J call TRBJ2-5; D is unresolved. The CDR3 consists of 11 residues. Trimming left V 0 bases short and J 5 bases short, with 4 bases between. Germline V CDR1 and CDR2: GTSNPN, SVGIG (reference sequence). CDR3 nucleotides: TGTGCCTGGAGTGTTCGGGAGACCCAGTACTTC. This gives the protein CAWSVRETQYF.

CDR3 residues: CASSWTSGFSSYEQYF. The CDR3 nucleotides read TGTGCCAGCAGCTGGACTAGCGGCTTCAGCTCCTACGAGCAGTACTTC. The J gene is TRBJ2-7, the V gene TRBV11-2, with TRBD2 matching 10 bases. Looked up from germline, CDR1 is SGHAT and CDR2 is FQNNGV. V dropped 4 bases and J dropped 0; count of bases not matched to a gene: 6. There are 16 residues in the CDR3.

This chain uses TRBV7-2 with TRBJ2-5; D is possibly TRBD1 (7 bases). Germline V CDR1 and CDR2: SGHTA, FQGNSA. The V and J ends lost 2 bases and 3 bases respectively, with 13 bases between them. The CDR3 length is 15 residues. CDR3 region: CASSLQGGRKETQYF. The CDR3 DNA reads as TGTGCCAGCAGCTTACAGGGGGGCAGAAAAGAGACCCAGTACTTC.

V is TRBV7-9 and J is TRBJ2-7, with D possibly matching TRBD2 (5 bases). Deletions cut 0 bases from V and 5 bases from J, with 14 bases between. The CDR3 sequence is 15 residues long. Germline V gene sequence: CDR1 SEHNR, CDR2 FQNEAQ (reference sequence). The DNA of the CDR3 is TGTGCCAGCAGCTTAGCCGCTCATCCCGGGGACGAGCAGTACTTC. This translates into CASSLAAHPGDEQYF.

This clone was seen just once. The J gene is TRBJ2-7, the V gene TRBV27; maybe TRBD1 (5 bases). The V end was cut by 4 bases, the J end by 3 bases, with 10 bases between. The CDR3 consists of 13 residues. The germline CDR1 and CDR2 sequences are MNHEY and SMNVEV (reference sequence). In DNA, the CDR3 is TGTGCCAGCAGTTCCCAGGGTAACTACGAGCAGTACTTC. Its translation is CASSSQGNYEQYF.